This TCR beta chain was sequenced in a study of T cells in Graves' hyperthyroidism and ophthalmopathy. Subjects aged 18 to 65 presented with newly diagnosed hyperthyroidism of less than 2 months' duration. Uncontrolled infection, other autoimmune disease, pregnancy or lactation excluded patients. On this clonotype itself: The antigen remains unidentified.

It was RNA transcripts that yielded the amplified TCR beta CDR3 regions. The TCR CDR3 first-round RT-PCR relied on the HTBI primer set. TCRdb ran MiXCR on the multiplex PCR reads and lists one entry per CDR3 protein. The table records under 750,000 distinct CDR3 sequences, roughly a sixth of them present only once. Study-level points and caveats: Most thyroid clonotypes expanded above 0.001 were also detected in blood. The authors' 13 V-J model separated ophthalmopathy from stable hyperthyroidism.

Germline CDR1 and CDR2: SGHTA and FQGNSA. The CDR3 totals 16 residues. The V gene end was trimmed by 4 bases and the J gene end by 4 bases; junction bases not matched to a gene: 3. Input material: blood. This chain links TRBV7-2 with TRBJ2-2; 13 nucleotides line up with TRBD2. The receptor was derived from a woman in her forties or fifties with Graves' hyperthyroidism that later progressed to Graves' ophthalmopathy. In DNA form, the CDR3 reads TGTGCCAGCAGCTCCACTAGCGGGAGGGGCACCGGGGAGCTGTTTTTT. This gives the protein CASSSTSGRGTGELFF. Based on the CDR3 plus reference TRBV7-2 and TRBJ2-2, the full variable domain is GAGVSQSPSNKVTEKGKDVELRCDPISGHTALYWYRQSLGQGLEFLIYFQGNSAPDKSGLPSDRFSAERTGGSVSTLTIQRTQQEDSAVYLCASSSTSGRGTGELFFGEGSRLTVL.